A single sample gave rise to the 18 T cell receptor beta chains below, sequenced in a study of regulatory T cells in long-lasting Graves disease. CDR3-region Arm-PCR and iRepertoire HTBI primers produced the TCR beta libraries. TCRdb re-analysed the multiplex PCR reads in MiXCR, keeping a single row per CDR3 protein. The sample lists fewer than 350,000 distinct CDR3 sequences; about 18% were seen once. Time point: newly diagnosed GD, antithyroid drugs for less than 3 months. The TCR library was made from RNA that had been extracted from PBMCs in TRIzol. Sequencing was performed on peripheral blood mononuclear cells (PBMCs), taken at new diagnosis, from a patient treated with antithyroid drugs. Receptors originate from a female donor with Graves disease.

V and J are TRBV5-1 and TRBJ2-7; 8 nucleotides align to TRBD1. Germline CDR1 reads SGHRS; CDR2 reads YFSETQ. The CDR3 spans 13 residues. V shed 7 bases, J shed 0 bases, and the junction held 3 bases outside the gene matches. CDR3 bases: TGCGCCAGCTCGGACAGGGCCTCCTACGAGCAGTACTTC. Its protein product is CASSDRASYEQYF.

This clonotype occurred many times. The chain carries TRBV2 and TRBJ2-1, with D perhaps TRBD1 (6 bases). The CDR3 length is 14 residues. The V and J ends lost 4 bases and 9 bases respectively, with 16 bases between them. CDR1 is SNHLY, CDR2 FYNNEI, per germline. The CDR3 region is CASSVGGSLSEQFF. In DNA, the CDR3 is TGTGCCAGCAGTGTAGGGGGAAGTTTGAGTGAGCAGTTCTTC. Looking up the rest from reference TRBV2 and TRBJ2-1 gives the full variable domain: EPEVTQTPSHQVTQMGQEVILRCVPISNHLYFYWYRQILGQKVEFLVSFYNNEISEKSEIFDDQFSVERPDGSNFTLKIRSTKLEDSAMYFCASSVGGSLSEQFFGPGTRLTVL.

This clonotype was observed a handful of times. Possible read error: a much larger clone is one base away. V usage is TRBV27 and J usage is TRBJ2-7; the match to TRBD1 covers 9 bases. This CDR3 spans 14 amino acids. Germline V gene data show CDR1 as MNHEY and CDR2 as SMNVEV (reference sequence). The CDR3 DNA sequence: TGTGCCAGCAGGGAGGGACAGGGTTTCGGCGAGCAGCACTTC. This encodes CASREGQGFGEQHF.

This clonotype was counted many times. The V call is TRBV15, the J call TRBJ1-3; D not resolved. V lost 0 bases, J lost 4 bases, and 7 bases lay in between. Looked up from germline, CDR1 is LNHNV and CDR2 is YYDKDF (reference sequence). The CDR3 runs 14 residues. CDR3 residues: CATSRDAFGNTIYF. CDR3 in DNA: TGTGCCACCAGCAGAGATGCCTTCGGAAACACCATATATTTT.

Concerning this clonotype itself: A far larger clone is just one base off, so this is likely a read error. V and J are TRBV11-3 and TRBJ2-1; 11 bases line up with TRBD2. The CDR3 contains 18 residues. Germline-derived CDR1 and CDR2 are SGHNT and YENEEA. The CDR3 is CASSLELAGDLSYSEQFF. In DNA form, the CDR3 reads TGTGCCAGCAGCTTAGAACTAGCGGGAGACCTCTCCTACAGTGAGCAGTTCTTC.

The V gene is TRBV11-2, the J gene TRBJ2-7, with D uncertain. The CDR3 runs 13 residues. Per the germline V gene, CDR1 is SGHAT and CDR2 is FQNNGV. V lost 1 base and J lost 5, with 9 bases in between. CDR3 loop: CASSLVAVHEQYF. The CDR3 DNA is TGTGCCAGCAGCTTAGTTGCCGTCCACGAGCAGTACTTC.

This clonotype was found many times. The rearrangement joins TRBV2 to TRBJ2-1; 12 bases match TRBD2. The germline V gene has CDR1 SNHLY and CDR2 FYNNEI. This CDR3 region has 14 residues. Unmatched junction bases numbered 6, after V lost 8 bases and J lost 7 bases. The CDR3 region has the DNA TGTGCCAGCCGGGCTAGCGGGAGGGGGAATGAGCAGTTCTTC. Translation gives CASRASGRGNEQFF.

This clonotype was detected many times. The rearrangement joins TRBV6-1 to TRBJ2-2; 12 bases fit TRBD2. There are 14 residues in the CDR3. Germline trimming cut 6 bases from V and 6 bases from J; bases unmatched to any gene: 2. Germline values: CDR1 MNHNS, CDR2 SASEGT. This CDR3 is CASRTSGSAGELFF. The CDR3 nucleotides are TGTGCCAGCAGGACTAGCGGGAGTGCCGGGGAGCTGTTTTTT.

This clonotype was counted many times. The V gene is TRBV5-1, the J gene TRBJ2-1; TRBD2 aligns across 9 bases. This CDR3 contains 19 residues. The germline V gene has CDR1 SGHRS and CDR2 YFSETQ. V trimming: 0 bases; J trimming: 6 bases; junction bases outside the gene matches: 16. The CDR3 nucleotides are TGCGCCAGCAGCTTGGGCCTCCTTGCTAGCGGGATGTCGATCAATGAGCAGTTCTTC. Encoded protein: CASSLGLLASGMSINEQFF.

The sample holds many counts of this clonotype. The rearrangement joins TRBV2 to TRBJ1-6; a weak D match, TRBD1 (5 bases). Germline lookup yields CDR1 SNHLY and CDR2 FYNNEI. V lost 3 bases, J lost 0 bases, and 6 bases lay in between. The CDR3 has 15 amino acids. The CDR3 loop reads CASSETDSYNSPLHF. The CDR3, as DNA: TGTGCCAGCAGTGAGACAGACTCCTATAATTCACCCCTCCACTTT.

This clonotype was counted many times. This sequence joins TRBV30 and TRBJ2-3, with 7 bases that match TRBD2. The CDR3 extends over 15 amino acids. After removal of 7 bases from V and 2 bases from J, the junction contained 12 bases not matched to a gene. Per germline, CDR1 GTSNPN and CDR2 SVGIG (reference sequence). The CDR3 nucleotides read TGTGCCTCCTCCCAAGGCAGCGGGGACACAGATACGCAGTATTTT. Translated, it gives CASSQGSGDTDTQYF.

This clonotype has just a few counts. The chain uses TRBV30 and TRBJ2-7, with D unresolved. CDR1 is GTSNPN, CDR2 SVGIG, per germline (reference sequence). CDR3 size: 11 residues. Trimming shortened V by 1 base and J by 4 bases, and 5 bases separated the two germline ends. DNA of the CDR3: TGTGCCTGGAGTGCAGGATACGAGCAGTACTTC. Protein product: CAWSAGYEQYF.

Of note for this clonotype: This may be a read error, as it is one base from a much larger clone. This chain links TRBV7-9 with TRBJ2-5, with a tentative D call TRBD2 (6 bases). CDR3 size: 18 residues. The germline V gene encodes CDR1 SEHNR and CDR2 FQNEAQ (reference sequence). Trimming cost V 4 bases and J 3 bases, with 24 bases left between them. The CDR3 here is CASSWSTRRAIVEETQYF. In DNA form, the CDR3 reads TGTGCCAGCAGCTGGTCGACCAGGAGGGCCATCGTCGAAGAGACCCAGTACTTC.

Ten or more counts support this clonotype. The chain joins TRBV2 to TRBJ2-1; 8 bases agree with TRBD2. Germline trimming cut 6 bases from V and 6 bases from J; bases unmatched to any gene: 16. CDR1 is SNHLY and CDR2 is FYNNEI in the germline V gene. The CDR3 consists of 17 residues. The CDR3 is CASSERAGTSGINEQFF. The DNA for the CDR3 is TGTGCCAGCAGCGAGCGCGCCGGGACTAGTGGAATCAATGAGCAGTTCTTC.

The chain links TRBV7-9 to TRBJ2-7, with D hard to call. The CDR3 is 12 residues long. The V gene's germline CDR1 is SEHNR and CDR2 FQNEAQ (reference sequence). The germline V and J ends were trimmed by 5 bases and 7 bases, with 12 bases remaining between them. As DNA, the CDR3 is TGTGCCAGCAGCGGAATGGGTGGGGAGCAGTACTTC. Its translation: CASSGMGGEQYF.

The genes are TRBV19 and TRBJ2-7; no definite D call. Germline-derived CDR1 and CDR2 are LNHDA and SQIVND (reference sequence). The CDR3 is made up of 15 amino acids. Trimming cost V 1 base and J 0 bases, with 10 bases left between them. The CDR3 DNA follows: TGTGCCAGTAGTATAGGAAGAGGCAACTCCTACGAGCAGTACTTC. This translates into CASSIGRGNSYEQYF.

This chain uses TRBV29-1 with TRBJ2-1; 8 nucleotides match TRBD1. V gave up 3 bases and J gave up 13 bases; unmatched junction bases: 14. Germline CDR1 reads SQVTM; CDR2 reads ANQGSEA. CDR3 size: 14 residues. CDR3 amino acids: CSVDKGVRTGNQFF. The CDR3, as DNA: TGCAGCGTTGATAAGGGGGTGCGGACAGGGAATCAGTTCTTC.

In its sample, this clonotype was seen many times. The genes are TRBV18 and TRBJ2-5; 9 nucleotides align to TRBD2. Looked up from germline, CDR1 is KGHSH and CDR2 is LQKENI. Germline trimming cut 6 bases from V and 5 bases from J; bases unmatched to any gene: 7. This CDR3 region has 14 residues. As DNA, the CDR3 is TGTGCCAGCTCGGAAGTAGCGGGAGTGGAGACCCAGTACTTC. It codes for CASSEVAGVETQYF.